This T cell receptor beta chain was identified during a study of T cells in Graves' hyperthyroidism and ophthalmopathy. For the study at large: Peripheral blood collection took place at initial diagnosis, before any treatment.

This clonotype was seen a handful of times. RNA transcripts gave rise to amplified TCR beta CDR3 regions. The HTBI primer set served for first-round RT-PCR of the TCR CDR3. TCRdb itself ran the multiplex PCR reads through MiXCR, one entry per CDR3 protein. The data contain some 350,000 distinct CDR3 sequences, under 20% of them seen just once; the ten biggest clones take up around 4%. The germline V gene encodes CDR1 LGHDT and CDR2 YNNKEL (reference sequence). Trimming removed 3 bases from V and 6 bases from J, with 11 bases in between. CDR3 size: 13 residues. The origin of this receptor is a young woman with Graves' hyperthyroidism. The chain carries TRBV3-1 and TRBJ1-1, with D perhaps TRBD1 (5 bases). Material for sequencing was blood. The CDR3 DNA sequence: TGTGCCAGCAGCCATGGGGCGCCAGCTGAAGCTTTCTTT. Translation: CASSHGAPAEAFF.